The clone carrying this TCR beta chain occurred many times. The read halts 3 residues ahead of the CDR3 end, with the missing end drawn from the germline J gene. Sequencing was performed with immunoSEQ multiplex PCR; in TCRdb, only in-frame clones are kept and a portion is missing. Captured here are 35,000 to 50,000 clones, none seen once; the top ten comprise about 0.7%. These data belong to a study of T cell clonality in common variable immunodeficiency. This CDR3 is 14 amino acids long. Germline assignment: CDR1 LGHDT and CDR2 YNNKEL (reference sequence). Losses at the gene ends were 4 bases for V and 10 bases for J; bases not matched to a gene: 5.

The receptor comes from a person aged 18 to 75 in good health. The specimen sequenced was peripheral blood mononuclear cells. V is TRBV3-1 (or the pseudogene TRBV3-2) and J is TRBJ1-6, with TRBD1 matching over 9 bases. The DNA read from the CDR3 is TGTGCCAGCAGCCCGACAGGGGGTGAATCACCC. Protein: CASSPTGGESP. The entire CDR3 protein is CASSPTGGESPLHF.